Listed below are T cell receptor beta chains from one sample, sequenced in a study of CD8 T cells in ankylosing spondylitis. Each CDR3 protein gets one entry after TCRdb re-called the 5' RACE reads with MiXCR. The data contain about 310,000 distinct CDR3 sequences, less than 25% of them seen just once; the ten biggest clones take up about 4%. Sequences were obtained from blood, either unsorted or a sorted T cell fraction (not recorded which). The origin of the receptors is a female donor with ankylosing spondylitis or in good health (not recorded which). The CDR3 runs from the conserved cysteine through the conserved F or W.

v_call: TRBV20-1; j_call: TRBJ2-3; cdr3_aa: CSARDSQRSTDTQYF
v_call: TRBV6-1; j_call: TRBJ2-6; cdr3_aa: CASSEARRGANVLTF
v_call: TRBV24-1; j_call: TRBJ2-3; cdr3_aa: CATRSSGRITDTQYF
v_call: TRBV19; j_call: TRBJ2-3; cdr3_aa: CASSRGQFLDTQYF
v_call: TRBV2; j_call: TRBJ2-1; cdr3_aa: CASSERSSGSYNEQFF
v_call: TRBV19; j_call: TRBJ2-5; cdr3_aa: CASSMTGRETQYF
v_call: TRBV24-1; j_call: TRBJ2-5; cdr3_aa: CATSRHGETQYF
v_call: TRBV7-2; j_call: TRBJ1-2; cdr3_aa: CASSTARGANYGYTF
v_call: TRBV7-3; j_call: TRBJ2-3; cdr3_aa: CASSLTGSGGTDTQYF
v_call: TRBV29-1; j_call: TRBJ2-7; cdr3_aa: CSVAIRDRVFF
v_call: TRBV7-2; j_call: TRBJ2-5; cdr3_aa: CASSKGGEAPTQYF
v_call: TRBV12-3/TRBV12-4; j_call: TRBJ1-1; cdr3_aa: CASYYRENTEAFF
v_call: TRBV5-1; j_call: TRBJ2-2; cdr3_aa: CASSLGVVGTGELFF
v_call: TRBV20-1; j_call: TRBJ2-4; cdr3_aa: CSADGLAEPLAKNIQYF
v_call: TRBV5-1; j_call: TRBJ2-7; cdr3_aa: CASSIGTGPWGEQYF
v_call: TRBV6-2/TRBV6-3; j_call: TRBJ2-7; cdr3_aa: CASSTAATLHEQYF
v_call: TRBV4-3; j_call: TRBJ2-7; cdr3_aa: CASSQEGQYAYEQYF
v_call: TRBV5-6; j_call: TRBJ2-7; cdr3_aa: CASSLGYQGPPYEQYF
v_call: TRBV20-1; j_call: TRBJ2-3; cdr3_aa: CSASKDTQYF
v_call: TRBV12-3/TRBV12-4; j_call: TRBJ1-1; cdr3_aa: CASSFFATEAFF
v_call: TRBV6-6; j_call: TRBJ1-5; cdr3_aa: CASNLQPNQPQHF
v_call: TRBV12-3/TRBV12-4; j_call: TRBJ1-2; cdr3_aa: CATAGWGSYGYTF